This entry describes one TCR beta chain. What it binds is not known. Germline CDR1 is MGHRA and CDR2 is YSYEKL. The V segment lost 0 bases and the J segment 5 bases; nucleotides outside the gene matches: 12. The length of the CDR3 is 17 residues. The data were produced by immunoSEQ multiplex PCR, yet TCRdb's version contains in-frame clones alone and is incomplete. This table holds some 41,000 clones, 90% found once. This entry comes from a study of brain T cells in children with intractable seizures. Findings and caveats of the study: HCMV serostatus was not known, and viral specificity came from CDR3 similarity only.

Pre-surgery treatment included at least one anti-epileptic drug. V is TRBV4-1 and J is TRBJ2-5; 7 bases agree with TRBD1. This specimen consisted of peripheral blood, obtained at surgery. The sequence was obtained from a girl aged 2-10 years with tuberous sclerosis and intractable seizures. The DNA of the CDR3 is TGCGCCAGCAGCCAAGAGGCCGGGACAGTCGGCCAGGAGACCCAGTACTTC. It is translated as CASSQEAGTVGQETQYF.